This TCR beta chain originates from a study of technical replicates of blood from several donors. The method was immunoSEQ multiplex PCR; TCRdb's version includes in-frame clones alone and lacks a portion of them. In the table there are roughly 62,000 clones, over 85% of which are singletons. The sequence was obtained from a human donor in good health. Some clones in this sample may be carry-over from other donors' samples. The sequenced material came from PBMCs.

DNA of the CDR3: TGTGCCAGTAGTATAGGGCTGAACTATGGCTACACCTTC. It translates to CASSIGLNYGYTF. V and J are TRBV19 and TRBJ1-2; D call uncertain. The CDR3 length is 13 residues. The V gene's germline CDR1 is LNHDA and CDR2 SQIVND (reference sequence). Trimming shortened V by 1 base and J by 2 bases, and 5 bases separated the two germline ends.